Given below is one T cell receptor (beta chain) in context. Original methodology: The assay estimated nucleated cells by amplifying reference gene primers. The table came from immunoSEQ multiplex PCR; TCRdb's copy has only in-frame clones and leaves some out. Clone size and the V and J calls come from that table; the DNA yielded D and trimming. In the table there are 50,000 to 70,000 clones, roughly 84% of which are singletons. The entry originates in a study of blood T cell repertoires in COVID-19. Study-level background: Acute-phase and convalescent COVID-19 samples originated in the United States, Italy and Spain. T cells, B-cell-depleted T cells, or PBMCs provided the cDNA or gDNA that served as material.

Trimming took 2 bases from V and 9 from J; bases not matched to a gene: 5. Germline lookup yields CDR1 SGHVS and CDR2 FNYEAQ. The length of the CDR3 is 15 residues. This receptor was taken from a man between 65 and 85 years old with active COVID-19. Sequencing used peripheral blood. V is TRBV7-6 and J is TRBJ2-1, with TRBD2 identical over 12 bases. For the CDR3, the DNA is TGTGCCAGCAGCTTAAGGGCTAGCGGGAGGGTTGAGCAGTTCTTC. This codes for CASSLRASGRVEQFF. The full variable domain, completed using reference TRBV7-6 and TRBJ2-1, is GAGVSQSPRYKVTKRGQDVALRCDPISGHVSLYWYRQALGQGPEFLTYFNYEAQQDKSGLPNDRFSAERPEGSISTLTIQRTEQRDSAMYRCASSLRASGRVEQFFGPGTRLTVL.